This T cell receptor (beta chain) was documented in a study of monozygotic twins with cystic fibrosis. A note on this clone: What it binds is not known.

Profiled with immunoSEQ multiplex PCR; TCRdb holds only in-frame clones, not every one. Of roughly 30,000 clones in the sample, 92% are singletons; the top ten hold approximately 1%. Study-level points and caveats: Median Simpson clonality of 0.0095 suggested naive T cells predominated.

V lost 1 base, J lost 0 bases, and 10 bases lay in between. The CDR3 is 16 residues long. Germline V gene lookup returns CDR1 ENHRY and CDR2 SYGVKD. This sequence originates from a girl aged 2 to 9 with cystic fibrosis. V gene TRBV10-3 combines with J gene TRBJ1-3, with D tentatively TRBD1 (6 bases). Material: blood. CDR3 region: CAISELDSHSGNTIYF. The DNA for the CDR3 is TGTGCCATCAGTGAGTTGGACAGCCACTCTGGAAACACCATATATTTT.